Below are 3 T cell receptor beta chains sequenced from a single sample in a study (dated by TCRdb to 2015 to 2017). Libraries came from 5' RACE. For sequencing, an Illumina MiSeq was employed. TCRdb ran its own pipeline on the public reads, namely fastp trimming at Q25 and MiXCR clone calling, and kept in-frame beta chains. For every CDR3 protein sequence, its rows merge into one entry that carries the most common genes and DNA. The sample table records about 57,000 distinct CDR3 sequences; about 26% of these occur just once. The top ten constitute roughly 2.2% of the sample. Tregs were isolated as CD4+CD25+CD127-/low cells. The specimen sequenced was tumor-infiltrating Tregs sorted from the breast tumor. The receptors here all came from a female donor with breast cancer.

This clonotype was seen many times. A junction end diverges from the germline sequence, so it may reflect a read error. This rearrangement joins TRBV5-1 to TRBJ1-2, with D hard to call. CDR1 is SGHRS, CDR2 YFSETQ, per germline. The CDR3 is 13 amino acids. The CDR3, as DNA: TGTGCCAGCAGTTTCGGAGGAAACTATGGCTACACCTTC. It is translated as CASSFGGNYGYTF.

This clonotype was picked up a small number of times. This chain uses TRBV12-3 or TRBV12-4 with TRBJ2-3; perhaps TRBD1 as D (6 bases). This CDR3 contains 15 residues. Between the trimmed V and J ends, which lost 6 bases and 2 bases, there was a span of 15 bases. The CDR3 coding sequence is TGTGCCAGCAGCCAGGGGACGGGACCCACAGATACGCAGTATTTT. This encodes CASSQGTGPTDTQYF.

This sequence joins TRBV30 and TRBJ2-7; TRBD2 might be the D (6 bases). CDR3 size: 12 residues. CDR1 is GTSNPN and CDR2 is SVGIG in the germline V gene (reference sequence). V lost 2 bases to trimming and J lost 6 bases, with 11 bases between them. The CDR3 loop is CAWSWTGGEQYF. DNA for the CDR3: TGTGCCTGGAGTTGGACCGGGGGCGAGCAGTACTTC.